Detailed here is one T cell receptor beta chain. The CDR3 extends over 15 amino acids. V lost 5 bases to trimming and J lost 3 bases, with 17 bases between them. From germline, CDR1 is SGHVS and CDR2 FQNEAQ. Time point in this sample: cycle 4 day 1 (C4D1), after more than 5 weeks of nivolumab. Each and every patient relapsed after autologous stem cell transplantation, and patients got differing brentuximab vedotin exposure. The data stem from a study of PD-1 blockade in classical Hodgkin lymphoma. The assay was immunoSEQ multiplex PCR, and TCRdb's table has in-frame clones only and misses some. This sample has approximately 96,000 clones, with about 92% found just once.

The chain has TRBV7-8 and TRBJ2-7; tentatively, D is TRBD2 (6 bases). The specimen was peripheral blood mononuclear cells (PBMCs), collected before the fourth cycle of nivolumab. The receptor was isolated from a human donor with classical Hodgkin lymphoma. The CDR3 DNA sequence: TGTGCCAGCAGCGCCCAGACTAGTAATGGCTACGAGCAGTACTTC. Translation gives CASSAQTSNGYEQYF.